Below, 32 T cell receptor beta chains from the same sample are listed, as sequenced in a study of T cells in Graves' hyperthyroidism and ophthalmopathy. Authors of the study amplified TCR beta CDR3 regions from RNA transcripts. TCR CDR3 regions were first amplified by RT-PCR with HTBI primers. From the multiplex PCR reads, TCRdb called clonotypes with MiXCR, one entry per CDR3 protein. The table has about 400,000 distinct CDR3 sequences, roughly 15% seen once. Sequencing was done on a sample of blood. These TCRs come from a woman aged 18 to 35 with Graves' hyperthyroidism.

This clonotype was picked up many times. This rearrangement joins TRBV7-2 to TRBJ2-6; either TRBD1 or TRBD2 may fit D (5 bases each). V shed 1 base and J shed 4 bases, with 8 bases lying between them. CDR1 and CDR2 from the germline V gene are SGHTA and FQGNSA. This CDR3 has 15 amino acids. The CDR3 nucleotides read TGTGCCAGCAGCTTAGGGGGGTTGGGGGCCAACGTCCTGACTTTC. Residues: CASSLGGLGANVLTF. Using reference TRBV7-2 and TRBJ2-6 for the parts outside the CDR3, the full variable domain is GAGVSQSPSNKVTEKGKDVELRCDPISGHTALYWYRQSLGQGLEFLIYFQGNSAPDKSGLPSDRFSAERTGGSVSTLTIQRTQQEDSAVYLCASSLGGLGANVLTFGAGSRLTVL.

This clonotype has a count of ten or more. This rearrangement joins TRBV5-1 to TRBJ1-3, with D unresolved. The CDR3 contains 15 residues. The V gene lost 1 base and the J gene lost 0 bases, with 8 bases spanning the gap. Germline loops: CDR1 SGHRS, CDR2 YFSETQ. The CDR3 is CASSLSDLSGNTIYF. CDR3 coding DNA: TGCGCCAGCAGCTTGTCAGACCTCTCTGGAAACACCATATATTTT. Drawing the rest from reference TRBV5-1 and TRBJ1-3, the complete variable domain is KAGVTQTPRYLIKTRGQQVTLSCSPISGHRSVSWYQQTPGQGLQFLFEYFSETQRNKGNFPGRFSGRQFSNSRSEMNVSTLELGDSALYLCASSLSDLSGNTIYFGEGSWLTVV.

This clonotype was observed a handful of times. This chain links TRBV11-3 with TRBJ2-5, with D possibly matching TRBD2 (5 bases). The V gene's germline CDR1 is SGHNT and CDR2 YENEEA. The CDR3 is 15 amino acids. V lost 1 base to trimming and J lost 0 bases, with 9 bases between them. The CDR3 here is CASSLGPDYQETQYF. The CDR3 nucleotides are TGTGCCAGCAGCTTAGGTCCGGACTACCAAGAGACCCAGTACTTC.

This clonotype was seen repeatedly, ten times or more. The chain combines TRBV18 with TRBJ1-1; D not certain. V dropped 6 bases and J dropped 0 bases, with 5 bases sitting between them. This CDR3 contains 12 residues. The V gene's germline CDR1 is KGHSH and CDR2 LQKENI. The CDR3 bases are TGTGCCAGCTCTGGGATGAACACTGAAGCTTTCTTT. This encodes CASSGMNTEAFF.

This clonotype was found a few times. The chain couples TRBV6-1 to TRBJ1-2; 9 bases fit TRBD1. The CDR3 has 14 residues. Germline V gives CDR1 MNHNS, CDR2 SASEGT. Germline trimming cut 6 bases from V and 5 bases from J; bases unmatched to any gene: 7. CDR3 nucleotide sequence: TGTGCCAGCAGCGCCGGGACAGGGTTATATGGCTACACCTTC. Residues: CASSAGTGLYGYTF.

This clonotype showed up just a few times. CDR3 DNA sequence: TGTGCCAGCAGCCGAATTAAGTTTTGGGGCAACGGAAAGAACACTGAAGCTTTCTTT. Protein sequence: CASSRIKFWGNGKNTEAFF. V gene TRBV11-3 combines with J gene TRBJ1-1; weak D call: TRBD1 (5 bases). Germline V gives CDR1 SGHNT, CDR2 YENEEA. There are 19 residues in the CDR3. V was clipped by 5 bases and J by 1 base, with 26 bases between them.

This clonotype has ten or more counts. J is TRBJ2-2 and V is TRBV20-1; 7 bases align to TRBD2. The CDR3 runs to 16 residues. Trimming took 0 bases from V and 1 from J; bases not matched to a gene: 5. Germline loops: CDR1 DFQATT, CDR2 SNEGSKA (reference sequence). The chain's CDR3 is CSARDVKRENTGELFF. DNA of the CDR3: TGCAGTGCTAGAGATGTGAAGCGGGAGAACACCGGGGAGCTGTTTTTT.

This clonotype was picked up many times. The gene calls are TRBV30 and TRBJ1-6; D is unclear. The CDR3 runs to 12 residues. Germline CDR1 is GTSNPN and CDR2 is SVGIG (reference sequence). V was shortened by 3 bases and J by 6 bases, with 6 bases between the two germline ends. CDR3 sequence: CAWSRGNSPLHF. For the CDR3, the DNA is TGTGCCTGGAGCCGCGGTAATTCACCCCTCCACTTT.

This clonotype appeared many times. V and J are TRBV28 and TRBJ1-5, with D maybe TRBD1 (6 bases). This CDR3 comprises 19 residues. The germline gives CDR1 MDHEN, CDR2 SYDVKM. V lost 5 bases, J lost 1 base, and 24 bases lay in between. CDR3 nucleotide sequence: TGTGCCAGCAGTAACGATTTGGGACACGGGAGGGGGAGCAATCAGCCCCAGCATTTT. Protein sequence: CASSNDLGHGRGSNQPQHF.

This clonotype appeared a few times. The chain combines TRBV19 with TRBJ2-3; D may be TRBD2 (5 bases). The CDR3 loop spans 16 amino acids. Trimming took off 2 bases at V and 0 bases at J, with 12 bases between the two ends. Germline V gives CDR1 LNHDA, CDR2 SQIVND (reference sequence). The CDR3 sequence: CASSIRGGSSTDTQYF. Here the CDR3 DNA reads TGTGCCAGTAGTATACGGGGTGGTTCTAGCACAGATACGCAGTATTTT.

The chain employs TRBV7-2 and TRBJ2-1; no clear D gene. Germline loops: CDR1 SGHTA, CDR2 FQGNSA. The CDR3 is made up of 13 amino acids. Trimming cost V 1 base and J 6 bases, with 7 bases left between them. CDR3: CASSLVRSNEQFF. CDR3 sequence (DNA): TGTGCCAGCAGCTTAGTACGGAGCAATGAGCAGTTCTTC.

In this sample, this clonotype turned up a few times. V and J are TRBV6-2 or TRBV6-3 and TRBJ2-1; a weak D match, TRBD2 (6 bases). There are 15 residues in the CDR3. Germline assignment: CDR1 MNHEY and CDR2 SVGEGT. Trimming cost V 5 bases and J 7 bases, with 18 bases left between them. The CDR3 loop is CASSRRGPRGNEQFF. The CDR3 DNA sequence: TGTGCCAGCAGTCGGCGGGGCCCACGGGGAAATGAGCAGTTCTTC.

This clonotype was counted many times. The chain combines TRBV3-1 with TRBJ2-3; TRBD2 matches at 7 bases. The trim removed 0 bases at V and 5 bases at J, leaving 5 bases unmatched. The CDR3 runs to 15 residues. From germline, CDR1 is LGHDT and CDR2 YNNKEL (reference sequence). This chain's CDR3 is CASSQDRTGGDTQYF. CDR3 in DNA: TGTGCCAGCAGCCAAGATCGAACGGGGGGAGATACGCAGTATTTT.

This clonotype was found many times. The chain carries TRBV27 and TRBJ2-1, with 7 bases fitting TRBD2. This CDR3 is built from 12 residues. The germline V gene encodes CDR1 MNHEY and CDR2 SMNVEV (reference sequence). V gave up 4 bases and J gave up 7 bases; unmatched junction bases: 1. CDR3: CASSWGGNEQFF. The CDR3 nucleotides are TGTGCCAGCAGTTGGGGGGGGAATGAGCAGTTCTTC.

This clonotype was counted at least ten times. This chain uses TRBV10-1 with TRBJ2-1; 13 bases align to TRBD2. Germline loops: CDR1 WNHNN, CDR2 SYGVQD (reference sequence). The ends lost 6 bases at V and 6 bases at J; junction bases unmatched: 14. This CDR3 region has 18 residues. The chain's CDR3 is CASSLGLAGVLISNEQFF. CDR3 nucleotides: TGCGCCAGCAGCCTAGGACTAGCGGGAGTTTTAATTTCCAATGAGCAGTTCTTC.

This clonotype was recorded many times. The chain joins TRBV7-9 to TRBJ2-1; the match to TRBD2 covers 7 bases. The CDR3 is 14 amino acids. Germline V gene sequence: CDR1 SEHNR, CDR2 FQNEAQ (reference sequence). V lost 8 bases to trimming and J lost 4 bases; unmatched junction nucleotides: 8. The chain's CDR3 is CASHPGGSYNEQFF. The CDR3, as DNA: TGTGCCAGCCACCCTGGCGGGAGTTACAATGAGCAGTTCTTC.

This clonotype was seen many times. The genes are TRBV12-3 or TRBV12-4 and TRBJ2-1; D remains unclear. CDR3 length: 15 amino acids. V lost 6 bases and J lost 3, with 15 bases in between. CDR3 DNA: TGTGCCAGCAGGAACACTAACCTGCGCTACAATGAGCAGTTCTTC. This codes for CASRNTNLRYNEQFF.

The chain uses TRBV7-2 and TRBJ1-4; weak D call: TRBD1 (5 bases). The CDR3 is 16 amino acids. V lost 5 bases and J 0 bases, leaving 13 bases between the germline ends. Germline assignment: CDR1 SGHTA and CDR2 FQGNSA. CDR3 loop: CASSSQDRATNEKLFF. CDR3 DNA: TGTGCCAGCAGCAGCCAAGACAGAGCAACTAATGAAAAACTGTTTTTT.

This clonotype came up many times. This chain connects TRBV12-3 or TRBV12-4 to TRBJ1-1, with TRBD1 matching 10 bases. J lost 6 bases, V lost 5 bases, and 9 bases had no gene match. The CDR3 is 15 residues long. This CDR3 is CASSLGQGGMSEAFF. CDR3 coding DNA: TGTGCCAGCAGTCTAGGACAGGGGGGAATGTCTGAAGCTTTCTTT.

The gene calls are TRBV9 and TRBJ2-1; perhaps TRBD2 as D (5 bases). From germline, CDR1 is SGDLS and CDR2 YYNGEE. The CDR3 extends over 14 amino acids. Trimming took 0 bases from V and 8 from J, leaving 12 bases between them. The CDR3 region is CASSVGRGGDEQFF. The CDR3, as DNA: TGTGCCAGCAGCGTAGGCCGGGGTGGCGATGAGCAGTTCTTC.

The chain recombines TRBV28 with TRBJ2-7, with D possibly matching TRBD1 (6 bases). V lost 5 bases to trimming and J lost 1 base, with 12 bases between them. The CDR3 has 14 amino acids. Germline CDR1 reads MDHEN; CDR2 reads SYDVKM. CDR3 DNA: TGTGCCAGCAGTCCCACAGGGTTTTCCTACGAGCAGTACTTC. Its translation is CASSPTGFSYEQYF. The full variable domain, completed using reference TRBV28 and TRBJ2-7, is DVKVTQSSRYLVKRTGEKVFLECVQDMDHENMFWYRQDPGLGLRLIYFSYDVKMKEKGDIPEGYSVSREKKERFSLILESASTNQTSMYLCASSPTGFSYEQYFGPGTRLTVT.

This clonotype was recorded at least ten times. CDR3 amino acids: CAWSLGLASTDTQYF. The CDR3 nucleotides read TGTGCCTGGAGTCTGGGACTGGCAAGCACAGATACGCAGTATTTT. The rearrangement links TRBV30 to TRBJ2-3; possible D gene TRBD2, 6 bases. Germline V gene data show CDR1 as GTSNPN and CDR2 as SVGIG (reference sequence). This CDR3 comprises 15 residues. V lost 2 bases to trimming and J lost 0 bases, with 12 bases between them.

This clonotype was counted many times. The V call is TRBV29-1, the J call TRBJ2-7; 8 bases match TRBD1. The J segment lost 5 bases and the V segment lost 4 bases, leaving 7 bases of the junction unmatched. Germline V gene lookup returns CDR1 SQVTM and CDR2 ANQGSEA. The CDR3 is 13 amino acids. The CDR3 DNA follows: TGCAGCGTTGTAAAGGACAGGGACCACGAGCAGTACTTC. Protein sequence: CSVVKDRDHEQYF.

Many counts were recorded for this clonotype. The V gene is TRBV20-1, the J gene TRBJ1-2; TRBD1 aligns across 7 bases. Germline CDR1 is DFQATT and CDR2 is SNEGSKA (reference sequence). The CDR3 consists of 14 residues. Trimming at V came to 5 bases and at J to 8 bases, leaving 14 bases not matched to a gene. The CDR3 coding sequence is TGCAGTGCTCGCCCCCCGACAGGGACTGGCGGCTACACCTTC. Translating gives CSARPPTGTGGYTF.

The sample holds many counts of this clonotype. The rearrangement links TRBV12-3 or TRBV12-4 to TRBJ2-5; 8 bases match TRBD2. The ends lost 3 bases at V and 4 bases at J; junction bases unmatched: 7. The CDR3 is 15 residues long. The CDR3 DNA follows: TGTGCCAGCAGTTTGGGTAGCGGGAAACGAGAGACCCAGTACTTC. Amino acid sequence: CASSLGSGKRETQYF.

The chain uses TRBV11-2 and TRBJ2-6, with D maybe TRBD1 (6 bases). The CDR3 loop spans 17 amino acids. Trimming took 5 bases from V and 2 from J, leaving 16 bases between them. Germline V CDR1 and CDR2: SGHAT, FQNNGV. This CDR3 is CASSLGQQATGANVLTF. The DNA for the CDR3 is TGTGCCAGCAGCCTCGGACAGCAAGCCACTGGGGCCAACGTCCTGACTTTC.

The rearrangement uses TRBV10-3 and TRBJ2-3, with 9 positions matching TRBD1. The CDR3 is made up of 13 amino acids. The V segment lost 10 bases and the J segment 3 bases; nucleotides outside the gene matches: 5. Germline CDR1 and CDR2: ENHRY and SYGVKD. This chain's CDR3 is CATTTGGTDTQYF. DNA for the CDR3: TGTGCCACCACGACAGGGGGGACAGATACGCAGTATTTT.

This clonotype was counted between two and nine times. The chain carries TRBV7-9 and TRBJ1-2, with D possibly TRBD1 on 6 matching bases. The CDR3 spans 14 residues. Trimming took off 4 bases at V and 12 bases at J, with 21 bases between the two ends. The germline V gene encodes CDR1 SEHNR and CDR2 FQNEAQ (reference sequence). The CDR3 region is CASSSLAGQSLDTF. As DNA, the CDR3 is TGTGCCAGCAGCTCCCTAGCCGGACAGAGTTTGGACACCTTC.

This clonotype showed up many times. The V call is TRBV14, the J call TRBJ2-1; the D is unclear. The CDR3 spans 19 residues. Germline lookup yields CDR1 SGHDN and CDR2 FVKESK. The V and J ends lost 4 bases and 4 bases respectively, with 26 bases between them. The CDR3 DNA follows: TGTGCCAGCAGCCCCAAGGGCAGCCTGGCCCAAAGCCGATACAATGAGCAGTTCTTC. Its protein is CASSPKGSLAQSRYNEQFF. The variable domain in full, completed from reference TRBV14 and TRBJ2-1, reads EAGVTQFPSHSVIEKGQTVTLRCDPISGHDNLYWYRRVMGKEIKFLLHFVKESKQDESGMPNNRFLAERTGGTYSTLKVQPAELEDSGVYFCASSPKGSLAQSRYNEQFFGPGTRLTVL.

V is TRBV28 and J is TRBJ1-2, with TRBD1 matching over 7 bases. Looked up from germline, CDR1 is MDHEN and CDR2 is SYDVKM. The CDR3 has 14 amino acids. The trim removed 2 bases at V and 7 bases at J, leaving 7 bases unmatched. CDR3 in amino acids: CASSLTGQESGYTF. The CDR3 nucleotides read TGTGCCAGCAGTTTAACCGGACAGGAGTCTGGCTACACCTTC.

The table lists this clonotype with many counts. The chain employs TRBV7-9 and TRBJ2-7, with 8 nucleotides matching TRBD2. The V and J ends lost 1 base and 2 bases, in that order; junction bases with no gene match: 7. CDR3 size: 16 residues. Per germline, CDR1 SEHNR and CDR2 FQNEAQ (reference sequence). CDR3 nucleotide sequence: TGTGCCAGCAGCTTAGGTGTAACTAGCGGAACCTACGAGCAGTACTTC. This codes for CASSLGVTSGTYEQYF.

This clonotype was counted ten times or more. The V and J genes are TRBV10-2 and TRBJ2-3; D not resolved. There are 14 residues in the CDR3. Germline V gene lookup returns CDR1 WSHSY and CDR2 SAAADI. Trimming cost V 6 bases and J 0 bases, with 10 bases left between them. The CDR3 region is CASRVTPSTDTQYF. As DNA, the CDR3 is TGCGCCAGCAGAGTTACCCCTAGCACAGATACGCAGTATTTT.